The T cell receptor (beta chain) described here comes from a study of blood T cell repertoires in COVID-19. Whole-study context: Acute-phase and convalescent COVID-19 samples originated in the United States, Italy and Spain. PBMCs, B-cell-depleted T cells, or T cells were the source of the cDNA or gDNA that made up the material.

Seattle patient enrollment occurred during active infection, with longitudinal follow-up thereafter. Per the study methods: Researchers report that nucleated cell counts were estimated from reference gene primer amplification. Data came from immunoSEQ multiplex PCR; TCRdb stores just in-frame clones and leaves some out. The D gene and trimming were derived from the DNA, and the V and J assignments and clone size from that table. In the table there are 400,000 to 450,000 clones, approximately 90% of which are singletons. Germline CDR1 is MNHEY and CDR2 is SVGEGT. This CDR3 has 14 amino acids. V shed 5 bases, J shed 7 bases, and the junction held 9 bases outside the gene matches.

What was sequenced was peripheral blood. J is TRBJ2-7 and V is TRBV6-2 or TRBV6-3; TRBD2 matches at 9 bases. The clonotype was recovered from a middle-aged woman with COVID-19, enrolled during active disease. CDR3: CASSNGAGGYEQYF. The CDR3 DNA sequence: TGTGCCAGCAGTAATGGAGCGGGGGGATATGAGCAGTACTTC.